These T cell receptor beta chains were read from a single sample in a study of Graves' ophthalmopathy and Graves' hyperthyroidism. TCRdb passed the multiplex PCR reads through MiXCR, listing each CDR3 protein once. The data hold 1 million to 1.3 million distinct CDR3 sequences, with 35% to 40% observed a single time. The sequenced material came from peripheral blood or thyroid tissue (not recorded which). These receptors were collected from an adult man with Graves' hyperthyroidism. CDR3s include the opening cysteine and the closing phenylalanine or tryptophan. Fields, in order: V gene, clone size, D gene, J gene, CDR3 DNA, CDR3 protein. D genes are given only for firm matches. Expanded clones are given a class, and other clones once, few, many or no size at all.

v_call: TRBV14; clone_size: many; d_call: TRBD1; j_call: TRBJ1-1; cdr3_nt: TGTGCCAGCAGCCCCGCTAGCGAGGGGGCGCGCACTGAAGCTTTCTTT; cdr3_aa: CASSPASEGARTEAFF
v_call: TRBV7-2; clone_size: many; d_call: TRBD1; j_call: TRBJ1-4; cdr3_nt: TGTGCCAGCAGCGAGGGGGCGTCTAATGAAAAACTGTTTTTT; cdr3_aa: CASSEGASNEKLFF
v_call: TRBV12-3/TRBV12-4; clone_size: -; d_call: -; j_call: TRBJ1-1; cdr3_nt: TGTGCCAGCAAACCCCCCGAGGGGGAAGCTTTCTTT; cdr3_aa: CASKPPEGEAFF
v_call: TRBV15; clone_size: -; d_call: -; j_call: TRBJ1-5; cdr3_nt: TGTGCCGCCAGCAGTGAGGGTACAGGGACTACCAATCAGCCCCAGCATTTT; cdr3_aa: CAASSEGTGTTNQPQHF
v_call: TRBV7-9; clone_size: many; d_call: -; j_call: TRBJ1-2; cdr3_nt: TGTGCCAGCAGCTTAGAAGGTTGGGGCTACACCTTC; cdr3_aa: CASSLEGWGYTF
v_call: TRBV9; clone_size: many; d_call: -; j_call: TRBJ1-2; cdr3_nt: TGTGCCAGCAGCGTAGTGGACCGTTCCTATGGCTACACCTTC; cdr3_aa: CASSVVDRSYGYTF
v_call: TRBV6-2/TRBV6-3; clone_size: many; d_call: -; j_call: TRBJ1-1; cdr3_nt: TGTGCCAGCAGCCAGTTCGCTGAAGCTTTCTTT; cdr3_aa: CASSQFAEAFF
v_call: TRBV2; clone_size: many; d_call: -; j_call: TRBJ2-7; cdr3_nt: TGTGCCAGCAGTGGGACATCCCTAGAGCAGTACTTC; cdr3_aa: CASSGTSLEQYF
v_call: TRBV29-1; clone_size: -; d_call: TRBD2; j_call: TRBJ2-2; cdr3_nt: TGCAGCGTTGATGGGTATTTGACTAGCGGGAGTGTGGAGCTGTTTTTT; cdr3_aa: CSVDGYLTSGSVELFF
v_call: TRBV19; clone_size: many; d_call: TRBD1; j_call: TRBJ1-3; cdr3_nt: TGTGCCAGTACCGATACAGGGGTGGCTGGAAACACCATATATTTT; cdr3_aa: CASTDTGVAGNTIYF
v_call: TRBV4-2; clone_size: -; d_call: -; j_call: TRBJ2-2; cdr3_nt: TGTGCCAGCAGCCCCCGAGCCGGGGGCACCGGGGAGCTGTTTTTT; cdr3_aa: CASSPRAGGTGELFF
v_call: TRBV9; clone_size: many; d_call: -; j_call: TRBJ1-1; cdr3_nt: TGTGCCAGCAGCGTAGAGGGGGAGGGCACTGAAGCTTTCTTT; cdr3_aa: CASSVEGEGTEAFF
v_call: TRBV10-3; clone_size: -; d_call: TRBD1; j_call: TRBJ1-4; cdr3_nt: TGTGCCATCAGTGACAGGGGGCGAGAAAAACTGTTTTTT; cdr3_aa: CAISDRGREKLFF
v_call: TRBV4-1; clone_size: many; d_call: TRBD1; j_call: TRBJ1-2; cdr3_nt: TGCGCCAGCAGCCAAGATAGGGGACAGGATGGCTACACCTTC; cdr3_aa: CASSQDRGQDGYTF
v_call: TRBV7-2; clone_size: many; d_call: TRBD2; j_call: TRBJ2-5; cdr3_nt: TGTGCCAGCAGCTTACCTAGCGGGAGGACTAGGGAGACCCAGTACTTC; cdr3_aa: CASSLPSGRTRETQYF
v_call: TRBV6-2/TRBV6-3; clone_size: -; d_call: TRBD1; j_call: TRBJ2-5; cdr3_nt: TGTGCCAGCAGTACCGACAGGGGCAAGAAAGAGACCCAGTACTTC; cdr3_aa: CASSTDRGKKETQYF
v_call: TRBV11-2; clone_size: -; d_call: -; j_call: TRBJ1-5; cdr3_nt: TGTGCCAGCAGCTTAAGGGGGGGCGAGGGCAATCAGCCCCAGCATTTT; cdr3_aa: CASSLRGGEGNQPQHF
v_call: TRBV12-3/TRBV12-4; clone_size: -; d_call: -; j_call: TRBJ1-3; cdr3_nt: TGTGCCAGCAGCGTTTTCGGGGGTCAAGGGAACACCATATATTTT; cdr3_aa: CASSVFGGQGNTIYF
v_call: TRBV29-1; clone_size: -; d_call: -; j_call: TRBJ2-5; cdr3_nt: TGCAGCGTTGAAGAAGGGGCTTGGGCAGGGGAGGCGACCCAGTACTTC; cdr3_aa: CSVEEGAWAGEATQYF
v_call: TRBV6-5; clone_size: -; d_call: -; j_call: TRBJ1-5; cdr3_nt: TGTGCCAGCAGTTACTCTGACGGCGTTAGCAATCAGCCCCATCATTTT; cdr3_aa: CASSYSDGVSNQPHHF
v_call: TRBV6-5; clone_size: many; d_call: -; j_call: TRBJ1-1; cdr3_nt: TGTGCCAGCAGTTACAGGGGAGTCACTGAAGCTTTCTTT; cdr3_aa: CASSYRGVTEAFF
v_call: TRBV4-3; clone_size: -; d_call: -; j_call: TRBJ1-6; cdr3_nt: TGCGCCAGCAGCCAAGATGTAGAAGACGCCTATAATTCACCCCTCCACTTT; cdr3_aa: CASSQDVEDAYNSPLHF
v_call: TRBV7-2; clone_size: few; d_call: TRBD2; j_call: TRBJ2-5; cdr3_nt: TGTGCCAGCAGCTTATTAACTAGCGGGAGAGGAAAGACCCAGTACTTC; cdr3_aa: CASSLLTSGRGKTQYF
v_call: TRBV7-9; clone_size: many; d_call: -; j_call: TRBJ1-2; cdr3_nt: TGTGCCAGCAGCTTAGGACATGGCTACACCTTC; cdr3_aa: CASSLGHGYTF
v_call: TRBV5-1; clone_size: -; d_call: -; j_call: TRBJ2-7; cdr3_nt: TGCGCCAGCAGCTTGGGTACGGCTAGTTACGCCTACGAGCAGTACTTC; cdr3_aa: CASSLGTASYAYEQYF
v_call: TRBV9; clone_size: -; d_call: -; j_call: TRBJ1-2; cdr3_nt: TGTGCCAGCAGCCAAGTTGGAGGACTGGGGGATGGCTACACCTTC; cdr3_aa: CASSQVGGLGDGYTF
v_call: TRBV2; clone_size: -; d_call: -; j_call: TRBJ2-7; cdr3_nt: TGTGCCAGCAGCGAAAAGGACTCAACCTACGAGCAGTACTTC; cdr3_aa: CASSEKDSTYEQYF
v_call: TRBV14; clone_size: many; d_call: TRBD1; j_call: TRBJ2-5; cdr3_nt: TGTGCCAGCAGCCAATTTAAAGGGGGCGAAGAGACCCAGTACTTC; cdr3_aa: CASSQFKGGEETQYF